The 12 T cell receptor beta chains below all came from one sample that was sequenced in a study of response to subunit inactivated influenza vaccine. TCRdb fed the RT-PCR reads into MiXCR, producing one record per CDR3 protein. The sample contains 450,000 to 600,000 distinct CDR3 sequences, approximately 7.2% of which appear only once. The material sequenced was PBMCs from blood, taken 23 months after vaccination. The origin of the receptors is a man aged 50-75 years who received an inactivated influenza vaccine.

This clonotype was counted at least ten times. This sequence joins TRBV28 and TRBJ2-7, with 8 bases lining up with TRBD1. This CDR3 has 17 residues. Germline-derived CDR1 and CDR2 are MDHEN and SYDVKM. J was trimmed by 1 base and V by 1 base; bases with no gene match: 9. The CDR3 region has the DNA TGTGCCAGCAGTTTATTATTTGCAGGGGGCCAGTCCTACGAGCAGTACTTC. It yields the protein CASSLLFAGGQSYEQYF. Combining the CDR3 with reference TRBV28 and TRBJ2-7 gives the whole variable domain DVKVTQSSRYLVKRTGEKVFLECVQDMDHENMFWYRQDPGLGLRLIYFSYDVKMKEKGDIPEGYSVSREKKERFSLILESASTNQTSMYLCASSLLFAGGQSYEQYFGPGTRLTVT.

The CDR3 region has the DNA TGTGCCAGCTCACCCCGCCCAGGGGAAAATGGCTACACCTTC. It is translated as CASSPRPGENGYTF. The gene calls are TRBV18 and TRBJ1-2; a possible D gene is TRBD1 (6 bases). The germline CDR1 and CDR2 sequences are KGHSH and LQKENI. The V end was cut by 3 bases, the J end by 6 bases, with 14 bases between. The CDR3 sequence is 14 residues long.

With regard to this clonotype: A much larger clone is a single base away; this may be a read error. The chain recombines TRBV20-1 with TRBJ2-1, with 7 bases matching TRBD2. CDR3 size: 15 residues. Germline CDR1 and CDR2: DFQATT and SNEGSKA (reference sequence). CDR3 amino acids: CSARSTSQVYDEQFF. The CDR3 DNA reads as TGCAGTGCTAGATCGACTAGCCAGGTCTACGATGAGCAGTTCTTC.

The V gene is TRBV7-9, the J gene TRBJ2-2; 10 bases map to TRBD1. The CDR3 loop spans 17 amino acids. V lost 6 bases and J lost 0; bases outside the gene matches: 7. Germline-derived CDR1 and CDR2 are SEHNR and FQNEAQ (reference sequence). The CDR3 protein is CASSFPGQGSNTGELFF. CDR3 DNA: TGTGCCAGCAGTTTTCCGGGACAGGGGTCGAACACCGGGGAGCTGTTTTTT.

The CDR3: CASSQESGFLGYTF. Written as DNA, the CDR3 is TGCGCCAGCAGCCAAGAATCGGGGTTCCTTGGCTACACCTTC. J is TRBJ1-2 and V is TRBV4-3; unclear D gene. Germline assignment: CDR1 LGHNA and CDR2 YSLEER. The CDR3 has 14 amino acids. V was pared by 0 bases and J by 7 bases, with 12 bases between.

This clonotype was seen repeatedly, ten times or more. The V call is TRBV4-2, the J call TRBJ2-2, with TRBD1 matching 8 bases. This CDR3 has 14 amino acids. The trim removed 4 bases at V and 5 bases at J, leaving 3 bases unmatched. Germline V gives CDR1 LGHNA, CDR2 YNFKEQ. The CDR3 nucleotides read TGTGCCAGCAGCCCTGGACAGGGAACCGGGGAGCTGTTTTTT. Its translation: CASSPGQGTGELFF.

The CDR3 DNA is TGTGCCAGCAGTTTCCCGCAGGGCCCTATCCAAGAGACCCAGTACTTC. Translated, it gives CASSFPQGPIQETQYF. The chain has TRBV12-3 or TRBV12-4 and TRBJ2-5; D perhaps matches TRBD1 (5 bases). V was trimmed by 3 bases and J by 1 base, leaving 15 bases between them. The CDR3 is 16 amino acids.

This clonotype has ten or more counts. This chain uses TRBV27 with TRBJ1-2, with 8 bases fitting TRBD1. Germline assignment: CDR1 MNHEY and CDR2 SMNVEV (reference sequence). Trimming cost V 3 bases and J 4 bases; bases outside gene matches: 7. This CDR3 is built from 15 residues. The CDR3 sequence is CASSFSGGAGYGYTF. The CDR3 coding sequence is TGTGCCAGCAGTTTTTCAGGGGGCGCGGGCTATGGCTACACCTTC.

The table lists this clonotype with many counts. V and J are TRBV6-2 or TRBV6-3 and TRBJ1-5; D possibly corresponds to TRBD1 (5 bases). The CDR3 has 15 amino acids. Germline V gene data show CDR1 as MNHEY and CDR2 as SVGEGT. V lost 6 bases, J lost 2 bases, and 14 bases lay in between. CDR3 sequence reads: CASRSGGVGNQPQHF. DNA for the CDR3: TGTGCCAGCAGGAGCGGAGGGGTAGGCAATCAGCCCCAGCATTTT.

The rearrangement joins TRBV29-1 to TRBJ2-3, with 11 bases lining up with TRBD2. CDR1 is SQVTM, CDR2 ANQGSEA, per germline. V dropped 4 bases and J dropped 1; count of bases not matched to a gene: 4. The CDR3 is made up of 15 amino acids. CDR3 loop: CSVVAGLAGTDTQYF. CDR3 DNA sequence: TGCAGCGTTGTCGCGGGACTAGCGGGCACAGATACGCAGTATTTT.

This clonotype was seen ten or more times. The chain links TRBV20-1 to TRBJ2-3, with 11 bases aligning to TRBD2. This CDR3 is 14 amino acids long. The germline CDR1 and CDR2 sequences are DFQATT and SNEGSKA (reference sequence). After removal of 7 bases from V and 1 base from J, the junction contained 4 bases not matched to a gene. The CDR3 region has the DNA TGCAGTGTAACTAGCGGGAGTGGCACAGATACGCAGTATTTT. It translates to CSVTSGSGTDTQYF.

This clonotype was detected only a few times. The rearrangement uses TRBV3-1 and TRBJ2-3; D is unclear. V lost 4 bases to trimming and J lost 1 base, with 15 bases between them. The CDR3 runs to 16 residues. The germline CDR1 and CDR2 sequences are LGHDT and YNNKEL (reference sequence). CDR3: CASSLRVSLRTDTQYF. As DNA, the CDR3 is TGTGCCAGCAGCCTGAGAGTAAGTCTTCGCACAGATACGCAGTATTTT.